This T cell receptor beta chain was sequenced in a study of cytomegalovirus exposure and HLA in healthy donors. Study-wide context: In an earlier analysis, 117 million unique TCR beta sequences were found from some 200 million T cells.

The primer mix had 60 Vbeta and 13 Jbeta primers. Measured with immunoSEQ multiplex PCR; TCRdb has only the in-frame clones, and not every one. The sample yields 100,000 to 150,000 clones, around 67% seen once. CDR1 is MNHNS and CDR2 is SASEGT in the germline V gene. With 4 bases removed from V and 9 bases from J, the gap between germline ends came to 18 bases. This CDR3 spans 14 amino acids. Findings of the study overall: A later analysis showed TCR association rates differing by HLA locus, peaking at DRB1 and lowest at HLA-C.

A word on this clone: The antigen remains unidentified.

Sequences were obtained from PBMCs. V and J are TRBV6-1 and TRBJ2-5; a possible D gene is TRBD2 (6 bases). The TCR was taken from a man aged 55 to 70 in good health and CMV-seropositive. The CDR3 nucleotides read TGTGCCAGCAGTGTGGACTGGGGGGATGGGGCCCAGTACTTC. Amino acid sequence: CASSVDWGDGAQYF.